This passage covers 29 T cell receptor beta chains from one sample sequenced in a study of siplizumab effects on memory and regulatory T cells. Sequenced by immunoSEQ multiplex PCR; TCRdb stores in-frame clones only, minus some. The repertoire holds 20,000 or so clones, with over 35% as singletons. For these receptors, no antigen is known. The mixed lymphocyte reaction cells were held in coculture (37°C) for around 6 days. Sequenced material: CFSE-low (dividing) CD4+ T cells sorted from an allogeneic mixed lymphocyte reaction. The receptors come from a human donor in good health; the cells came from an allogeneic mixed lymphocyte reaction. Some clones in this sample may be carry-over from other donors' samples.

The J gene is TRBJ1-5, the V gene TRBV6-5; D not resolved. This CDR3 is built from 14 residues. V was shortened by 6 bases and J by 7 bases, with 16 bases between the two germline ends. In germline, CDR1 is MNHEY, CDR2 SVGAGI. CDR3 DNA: TGTGCCAGCAGCCTAGTCGGGGTGGGACAGCCCCAGCATTTT. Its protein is CASSLVGVGQPQHF.

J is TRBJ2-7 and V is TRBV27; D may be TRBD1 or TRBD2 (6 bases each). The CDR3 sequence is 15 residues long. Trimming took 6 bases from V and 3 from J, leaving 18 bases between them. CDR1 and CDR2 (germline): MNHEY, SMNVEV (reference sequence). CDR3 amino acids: CASRPRGLVYYEQYF. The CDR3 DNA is TGTGCCAGCAGGCCCCGGGGGCTGGTCTACTACGAGCAGTACTTC.

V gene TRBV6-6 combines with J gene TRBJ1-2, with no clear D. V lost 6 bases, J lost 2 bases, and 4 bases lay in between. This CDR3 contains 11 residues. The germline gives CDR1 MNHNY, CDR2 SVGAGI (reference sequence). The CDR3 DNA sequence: TGTGCCAGCAGGGTGAACTATGGCTACACCTTC. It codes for CASRVNYGYTF.

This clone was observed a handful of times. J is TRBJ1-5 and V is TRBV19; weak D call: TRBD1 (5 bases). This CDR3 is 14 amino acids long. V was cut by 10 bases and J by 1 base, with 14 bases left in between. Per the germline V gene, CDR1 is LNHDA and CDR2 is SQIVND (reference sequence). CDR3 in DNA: TGTGCCACCCGGGTCGGGACGAGCAATCAGCCCCAGCATTTT. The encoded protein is CATRVGTSNQPQHF. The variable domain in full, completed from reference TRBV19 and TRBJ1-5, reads DGGITQSPKYLFRKEGQNVTLSCEQNLNHDAMYWYRQDPGQGLRLIYYSQIVNDFQKGDIAEGYSVSREKKESFPLTVTSAQKNPTAFYLCATRVGTSNQPQHFGDGTRLSIL.

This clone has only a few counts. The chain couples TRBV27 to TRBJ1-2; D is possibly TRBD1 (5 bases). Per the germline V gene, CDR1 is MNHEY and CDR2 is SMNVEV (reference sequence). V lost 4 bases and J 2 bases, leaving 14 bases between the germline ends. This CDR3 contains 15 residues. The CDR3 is CASSSSPTANYGYTF. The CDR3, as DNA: TGTGCCAGCAGTTCCTCACCGACAGCGAACTATGGCTACACCTTC.

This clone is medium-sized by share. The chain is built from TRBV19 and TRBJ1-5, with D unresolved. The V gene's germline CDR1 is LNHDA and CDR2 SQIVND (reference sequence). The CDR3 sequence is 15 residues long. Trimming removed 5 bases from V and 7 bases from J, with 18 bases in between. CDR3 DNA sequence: TGTGCCAGTAGTTCCCCCGTGGCCAGTCGACAGCCCCAGCATTTT. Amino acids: CASSSPVASRQPQHF.

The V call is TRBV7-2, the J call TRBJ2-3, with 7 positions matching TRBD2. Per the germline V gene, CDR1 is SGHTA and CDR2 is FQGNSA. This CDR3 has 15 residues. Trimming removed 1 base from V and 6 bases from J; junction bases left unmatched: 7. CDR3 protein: CASSLGGGPWDTQYF. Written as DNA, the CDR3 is TGTGCCAGCAGCTTAGGGGGAGGGCCGTGGGATACGCAGTATTTT.

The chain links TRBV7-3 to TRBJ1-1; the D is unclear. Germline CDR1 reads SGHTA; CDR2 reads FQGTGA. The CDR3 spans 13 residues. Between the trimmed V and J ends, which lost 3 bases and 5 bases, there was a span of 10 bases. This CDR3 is CASSFGEKTEAFF. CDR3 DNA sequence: TGTGCCAGCAGCTTTGGGGAGAAGACTGAAGCTTTCTTT.

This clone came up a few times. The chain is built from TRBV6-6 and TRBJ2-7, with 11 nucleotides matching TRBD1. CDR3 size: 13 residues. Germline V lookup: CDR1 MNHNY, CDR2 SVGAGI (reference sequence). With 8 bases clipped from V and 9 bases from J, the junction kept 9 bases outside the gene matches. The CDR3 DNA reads TGTGCCAGCCGAGAGGACAGGGGGCTACGGCAGTACTTC. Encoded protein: CASREDRGLRQYF.

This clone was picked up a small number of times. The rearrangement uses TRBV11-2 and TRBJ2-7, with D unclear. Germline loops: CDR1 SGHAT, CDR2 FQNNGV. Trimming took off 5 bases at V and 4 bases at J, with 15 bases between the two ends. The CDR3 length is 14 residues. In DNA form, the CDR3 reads TGTGCCAGCAGCCGTGGGGTCCTCGTTTACGAGCAGTACTTC. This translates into CASSRGVLVYEQYF.

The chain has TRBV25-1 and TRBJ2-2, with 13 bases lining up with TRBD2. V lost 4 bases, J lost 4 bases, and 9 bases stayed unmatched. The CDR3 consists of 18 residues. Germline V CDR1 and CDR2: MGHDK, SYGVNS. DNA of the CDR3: TGTGCCAGCAGTGGAACTAGCGGGAGGGCCGAGATCACCGGGGAGCTGTTTTTT. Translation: CASSGTSGRAEITGELFF.

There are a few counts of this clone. The CDR3 bases are TGTGCCAGCAGCTGGCGGGGAGGCTACGAGCAGTACTTC. It yields the protein CASSWRGGYEQYF. The J gene is TRBJ2-7, the V gene TRBV11-3; D is possibly TRBD2 (6 bases). Germline V gene data show CDR1 as SGHNT and CDR2 as YENEEA. The CDR3 consists of 13 residues. Trimming shortened V by 4 bases and J by 3 bases, and 10 bases separated the two germline ends.

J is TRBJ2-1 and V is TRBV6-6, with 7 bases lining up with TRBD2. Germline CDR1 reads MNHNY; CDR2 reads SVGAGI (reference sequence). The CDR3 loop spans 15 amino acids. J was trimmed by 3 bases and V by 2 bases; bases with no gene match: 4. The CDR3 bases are TGTGCCAGCAGTTACGCGGGAGTTAACTACAATGAGCAGTTCTTC. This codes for CASSYAGVNYNEQFF.

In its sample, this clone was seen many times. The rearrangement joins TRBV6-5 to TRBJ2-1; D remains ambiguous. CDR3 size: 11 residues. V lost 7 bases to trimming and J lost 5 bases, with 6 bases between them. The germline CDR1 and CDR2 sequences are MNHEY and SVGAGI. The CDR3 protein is CASNRNNEQFF. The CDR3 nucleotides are TGTGCCAGCAATAGGAACAATGAGCAGTTCTTC.

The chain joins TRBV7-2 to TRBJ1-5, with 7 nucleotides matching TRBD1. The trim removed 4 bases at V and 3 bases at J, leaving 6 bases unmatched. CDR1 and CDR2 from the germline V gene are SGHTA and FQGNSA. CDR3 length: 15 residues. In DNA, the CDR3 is TGTGCCAGCAGCTCCTACAGGGGTAACAATCAGCCCCAGCATTTT. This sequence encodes CASSSYRGNNQPQHF.

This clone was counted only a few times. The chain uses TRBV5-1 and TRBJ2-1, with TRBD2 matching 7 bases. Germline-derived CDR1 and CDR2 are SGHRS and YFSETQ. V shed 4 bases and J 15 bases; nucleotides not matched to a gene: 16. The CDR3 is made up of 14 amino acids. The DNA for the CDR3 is TGCGCCAGCAGCCCGACTCTTACTAGCGCCGGACGGTTCTTC. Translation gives CASSPTLTSAGRFF.

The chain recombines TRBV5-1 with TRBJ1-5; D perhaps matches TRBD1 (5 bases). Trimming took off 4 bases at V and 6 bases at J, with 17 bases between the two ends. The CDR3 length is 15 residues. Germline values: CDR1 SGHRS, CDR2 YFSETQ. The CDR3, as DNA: TGCGCCAGCAGCCCCCTCGGCGGGGCCGCTCAGCCCCAGCATTTT. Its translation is CASSPLGGAAQPQHF.

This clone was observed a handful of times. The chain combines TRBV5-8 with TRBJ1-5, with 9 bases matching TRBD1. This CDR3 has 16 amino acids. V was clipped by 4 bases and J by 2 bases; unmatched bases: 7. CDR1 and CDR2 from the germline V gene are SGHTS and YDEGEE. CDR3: CASSRGTGIGNQPQHF. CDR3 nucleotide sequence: TGTGCCAGCAGCCGAGGGACAGGGATCGGCAATCAGCCCCAGCATTTT.

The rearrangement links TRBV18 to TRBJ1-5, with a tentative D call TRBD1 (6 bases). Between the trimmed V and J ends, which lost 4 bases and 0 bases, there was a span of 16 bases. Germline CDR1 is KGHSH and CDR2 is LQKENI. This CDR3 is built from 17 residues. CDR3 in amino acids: CASSRDRLLNSNQPQHF. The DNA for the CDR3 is TGTGCCAGCTCACGAGACAGGTTACTTAATAGCAATCAGCCCCAGCATTTT.

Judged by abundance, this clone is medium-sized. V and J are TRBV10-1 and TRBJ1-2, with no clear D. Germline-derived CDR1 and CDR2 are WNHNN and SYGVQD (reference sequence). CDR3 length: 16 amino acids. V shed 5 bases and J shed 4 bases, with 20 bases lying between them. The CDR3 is CASSLRTATPGYGYTF. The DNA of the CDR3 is TGCGCCAGCAGTCTGAGGACGGCCACCCCGGGCTATGGCTACACCTTC.

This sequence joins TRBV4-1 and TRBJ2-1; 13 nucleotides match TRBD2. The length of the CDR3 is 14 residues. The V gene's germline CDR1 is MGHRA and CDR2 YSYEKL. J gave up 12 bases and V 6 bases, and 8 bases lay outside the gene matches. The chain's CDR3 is CASRWTSGSDGQFF. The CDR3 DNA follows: TGCGCCAGCAGGTGGACTAGCGGGAGCGATGGGCAGTTCTTC.

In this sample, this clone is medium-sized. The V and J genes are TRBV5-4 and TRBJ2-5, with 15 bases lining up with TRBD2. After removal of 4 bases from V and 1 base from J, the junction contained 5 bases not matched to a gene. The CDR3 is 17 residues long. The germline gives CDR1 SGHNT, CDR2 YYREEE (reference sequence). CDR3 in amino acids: CASSPGGLAGGQETQYF. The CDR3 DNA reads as TGTGCCAGCAGCCCGGGGGGACTAGCGGGGGGCCAAGAGACCCAGTACTTC. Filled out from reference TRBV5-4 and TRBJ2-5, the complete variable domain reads ETGVTQSPTHLIKTRGQQVTLRCSSQSGHNTVSWYQQALGQGPQFIFQYYREEENGRGNFPPRFSGLQFPNYSSELNVNALELDDSALYLCASSPGGLAGGQETQYFGPGTRLLVL.

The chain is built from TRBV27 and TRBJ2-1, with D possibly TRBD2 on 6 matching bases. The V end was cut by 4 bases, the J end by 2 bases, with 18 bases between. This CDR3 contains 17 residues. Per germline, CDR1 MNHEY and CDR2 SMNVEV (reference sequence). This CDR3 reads CASSSRLRAGTYNEQFF. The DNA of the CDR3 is TGTGCCAGCAGTTCCCGCTTAAGGGCGGGAACCTACAATGAGCAGTTCTTC.

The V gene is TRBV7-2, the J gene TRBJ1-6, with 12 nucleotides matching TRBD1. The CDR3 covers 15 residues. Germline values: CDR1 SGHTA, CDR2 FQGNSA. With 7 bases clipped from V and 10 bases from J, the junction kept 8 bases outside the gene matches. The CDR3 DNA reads TGTGCCAGCACCCAAGGGACAGGGGGCGCCTCACCCCTCCACTTT. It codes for CASTQGTGGASPLHF. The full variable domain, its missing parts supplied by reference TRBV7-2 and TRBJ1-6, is GAGVSQSPSNKVTEKGKDVELRCDPISGHTALYWYRQSLGQGLEFLIYFQGNSAPDKSGLPSDRFSAERTGGSVSTLTIQRTQQEDSAVYLCASTQGTGGASPLHFGNGTRLTVT.

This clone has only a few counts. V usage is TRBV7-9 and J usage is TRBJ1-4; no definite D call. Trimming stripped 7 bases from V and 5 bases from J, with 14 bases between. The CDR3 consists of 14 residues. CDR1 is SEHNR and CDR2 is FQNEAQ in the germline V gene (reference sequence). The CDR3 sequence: CASTPDLPNEKLFF. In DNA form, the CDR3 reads TGTGCCAGCACCCCGGATTTGCCGAATGAAAAACTGTTTTTT.

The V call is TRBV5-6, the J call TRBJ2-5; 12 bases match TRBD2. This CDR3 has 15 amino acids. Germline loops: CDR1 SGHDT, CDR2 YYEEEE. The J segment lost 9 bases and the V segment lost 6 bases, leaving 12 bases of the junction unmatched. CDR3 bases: TGTGCCAGCAAATCTAGCGGGGGGGCCAATTCGGCCCAGTACTTC. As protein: CASKSSGGANSAQYF.

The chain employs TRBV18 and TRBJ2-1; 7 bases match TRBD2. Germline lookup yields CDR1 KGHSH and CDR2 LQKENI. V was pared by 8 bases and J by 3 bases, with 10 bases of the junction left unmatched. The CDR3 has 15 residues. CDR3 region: CASAPGLGFYNEQFF. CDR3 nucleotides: TGTGCCAGCGCCCCTGGACTAGGGTTCTACAATGAGCAGTTCTTC.

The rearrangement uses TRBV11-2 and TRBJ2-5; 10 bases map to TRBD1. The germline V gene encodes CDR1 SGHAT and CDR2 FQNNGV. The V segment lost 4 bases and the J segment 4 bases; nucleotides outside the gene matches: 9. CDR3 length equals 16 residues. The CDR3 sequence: CASSSQTGGLRETQYF. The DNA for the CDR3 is TGTGCCAGCAGCTCCCAGACAGGGGGCCTACGAGAGACCCAGTACTTC.

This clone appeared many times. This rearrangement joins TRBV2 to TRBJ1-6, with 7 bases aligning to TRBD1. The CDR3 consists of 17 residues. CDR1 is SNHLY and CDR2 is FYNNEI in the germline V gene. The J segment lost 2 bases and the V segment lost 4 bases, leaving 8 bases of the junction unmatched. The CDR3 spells CASSGRGRGPYNSPLHF. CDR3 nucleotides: TGTGCCAGCAGTGGGAGGGGGCGAGGCCCCTATAATTCACCCCTCCACTTT.